This T cell receptor beta chain derives from a study of Graves' ophthalmopathy and Graves' hyperthyroidism. The length of the CDR3 is 13 residues. Between the trimmed V and J ends, which lost 5 bases and 5 bases, there was a span of 12 bases. The sequenced template was RNA, covering the TCR beta CDR3 region. Second-round multiplex PCR followed a first-round RT-PCR using HTBI primers. A single record per CDR3 protein comes from TCRdb applying MiXCR to the multiplex PCR reads. The table records tens of thousands of distinct CDR3 sequences, over 40% of them present only once. This clonotype was seen ten or more times.

The sequence derives from an adult man with Graves' ophthalmopathy. This chain links TRBV12-3 or TRBV12-4 with TRBJ2-5; D is unclear. Sample: peripheral blood. CDR3 DNA: TGTGCCAGCAGTCCACTCATATCTGAGACCCAGTACTTC. Amino acids: CASSPLISETQYF.